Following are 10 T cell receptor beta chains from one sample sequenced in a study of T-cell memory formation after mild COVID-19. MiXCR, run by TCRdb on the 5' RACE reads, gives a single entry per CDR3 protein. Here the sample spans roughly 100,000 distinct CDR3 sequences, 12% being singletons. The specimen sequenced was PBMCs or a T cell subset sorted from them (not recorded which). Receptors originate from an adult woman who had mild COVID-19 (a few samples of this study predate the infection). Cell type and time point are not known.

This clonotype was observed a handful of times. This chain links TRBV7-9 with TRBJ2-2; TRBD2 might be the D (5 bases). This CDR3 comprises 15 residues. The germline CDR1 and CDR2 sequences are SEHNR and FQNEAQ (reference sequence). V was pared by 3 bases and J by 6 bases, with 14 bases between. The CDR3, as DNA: TGTGCCAGCAGCTTGTGGAGCGTCGGGGCCGGGGAGCTGTTTTTT. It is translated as CASSLWSVGAGELFF.

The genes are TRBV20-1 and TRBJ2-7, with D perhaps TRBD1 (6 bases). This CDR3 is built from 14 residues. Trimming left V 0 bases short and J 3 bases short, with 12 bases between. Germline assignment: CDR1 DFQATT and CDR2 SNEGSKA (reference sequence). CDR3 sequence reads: CSAREKQGSYEQYF. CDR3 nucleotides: TGCAGTGCTAGAGAAAAACAGGGTAGCTACGAGCAGTACTTC.

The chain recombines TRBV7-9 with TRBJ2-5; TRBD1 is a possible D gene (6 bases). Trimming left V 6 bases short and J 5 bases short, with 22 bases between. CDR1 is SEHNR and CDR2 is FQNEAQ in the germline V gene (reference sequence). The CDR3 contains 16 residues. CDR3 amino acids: CASRGGSGGYGETQYF. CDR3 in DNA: TGTGCCAGCAGAGGTGGTTCTGGGGGCTATGGTGAGACCCAGTACTTC.

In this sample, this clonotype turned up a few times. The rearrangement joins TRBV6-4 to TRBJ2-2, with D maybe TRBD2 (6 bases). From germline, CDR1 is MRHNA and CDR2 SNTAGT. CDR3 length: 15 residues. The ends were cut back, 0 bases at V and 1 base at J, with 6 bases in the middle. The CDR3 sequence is CASSDSGGNTGELFF. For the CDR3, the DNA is TGTGCCAGCAGTGACTCGGGGGGGAACACCGGGGAGCTGTTTTTT.

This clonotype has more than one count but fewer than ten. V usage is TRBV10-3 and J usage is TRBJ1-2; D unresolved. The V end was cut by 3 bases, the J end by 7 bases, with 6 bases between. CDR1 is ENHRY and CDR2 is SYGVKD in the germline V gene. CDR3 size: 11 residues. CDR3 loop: CAISDLRGYTF. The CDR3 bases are TGTGCCATCAGTGACTTGCGTGGCTACACCTTC.

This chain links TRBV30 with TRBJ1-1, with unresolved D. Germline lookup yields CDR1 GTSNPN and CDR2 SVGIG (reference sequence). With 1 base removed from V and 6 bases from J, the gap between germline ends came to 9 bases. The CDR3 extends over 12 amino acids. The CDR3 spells CAWSAPGAEAFF. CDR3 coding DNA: TGTGCCTGGAGTGCCCCTGGCGCTGAAGCTTTCTTT.

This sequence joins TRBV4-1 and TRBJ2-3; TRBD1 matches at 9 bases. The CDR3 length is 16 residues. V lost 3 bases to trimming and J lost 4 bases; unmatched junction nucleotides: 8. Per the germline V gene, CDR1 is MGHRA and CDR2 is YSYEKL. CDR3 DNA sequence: TGCGCCAGCAGCCAGGCGGGACAGGGATTGGCAGATACGCAGTATTTT. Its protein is CASSQAGQGLADTQYF.

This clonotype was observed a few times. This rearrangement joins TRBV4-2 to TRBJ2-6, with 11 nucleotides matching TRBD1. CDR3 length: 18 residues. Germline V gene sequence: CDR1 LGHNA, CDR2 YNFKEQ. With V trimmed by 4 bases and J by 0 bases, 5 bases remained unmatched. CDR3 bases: TGTGCCAGCAGCCCTGGACAGGGGGCTTTCTCTGGGGCCAACGTCCTGACTTTC. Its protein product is CASSPGQGAFSGANVLTF.

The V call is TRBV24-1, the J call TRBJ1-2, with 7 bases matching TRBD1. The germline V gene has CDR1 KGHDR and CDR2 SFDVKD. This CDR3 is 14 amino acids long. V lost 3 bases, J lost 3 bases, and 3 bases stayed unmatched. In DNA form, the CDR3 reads TGTGCCACCAGTGATGTGGACAGGCACTATGGCTACACCTTC. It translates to CATSDVDRHYGYTF.

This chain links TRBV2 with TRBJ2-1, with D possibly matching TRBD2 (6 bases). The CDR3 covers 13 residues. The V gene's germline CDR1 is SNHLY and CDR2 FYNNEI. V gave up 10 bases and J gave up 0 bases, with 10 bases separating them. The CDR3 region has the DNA TGTGCCACCGCGGGGAGCTCCTACAATGAGCAGTTCTTC. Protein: CATAGSSYNEQFF.